The 19 T cell receptor beta chains reported below all come from one sample, sequenced in a study of blood T cell repertoires in COVID-19. The table came from immunoSEQ multiplex PCR; TCRdb's copy has only in-frame clones and leaves some out. The profile shows 97,000 or so clones, less than 85% of them singletons. The sample consisted of peripheral blood. The receptors stem from a woman aged 80 or older with active or convalescent COVID-19.

The gene calls are TRBV2 and TRBJ1-2, with 8 bases aligning to TRBD1. Germline V gene sequence: CDR1 SNHLY, CDR2 FYNNEI. This CDR3 region has 15 residues. J gave up 10 bases and V 7 bases, and 17 bases lay outside the gene matches. The CDR3 region has the DNA TGTGCCAGCAAGCAGGGGGCGTTTCTTGTTACGGCCTACACCTTC. It translates to CASKQGAFLVTAYTF.

The chain employs TRBV18 and TRBJ2-1; tentatively, D is TRBD2 (6 bases). The V end was cut by 5 bases, the J end by 0 bases, with 14 bases between. The germline CDR1 and CDR2 sequences are KGHSH and LQKENI. The CDR3 consists of 16 residues. The CDR3: CASSGLAASSYNEQFF. DNA of the CDR3: TGTGCCAGCTCAGGGTTAGCGGCCAGCTCCTACAATGAGCAGTTCTTC. The full variable domain, its missing parts supplied by reference TRBV18 and TRBJ2-1, is NAGVMQNPRHLVRRRGQEARLRCSPMKGHSHVYWYRQLPEEGLKFMVYLQKENIIDESGMPKERFSAEFPKEGPSILRIQQVVRGDSAAYFCASSGLAASSYNEQFFGPGTRLTVL.

The chain is built from TRBV12-5 and TRBJ2-5; 8 bases align to TRBD2. Germline CDR1 LGHNT, CDR2 FRNRAP. V was clipped by 2 bases and J by 4 bases; unmatched bases: 3. CDR3 length: 14 residues. The CDR3 DNA is TGTGCTAGTGGTTTGAGTCGGGAGGGAGAGACCCAGTACTTC. The encoded protein is CASGLSREGETQYF. The full variable domain, completed using reference TRBV12-5 and TRBJ2-5, is DARVTQTPRHKVTEMGQEVTMRCQPILGHNTVFWYRQTMMQGLELLAYFRNRAPLDDSGMPKDRFSAEMPDATLATLKIQPSEPRDSAVYFCASGLSREGETQYFGPGTRLLVL.

The rearrangement uses TRBV7-3 and TRBJ2-7; a possible D gene is TRBD1 (6 bases). Germline V gene lookup returns CDR1 SGHTA and CDR2 FQGTGA. V lost 2 bases to trimming and J lost 4 bases, with 18 bases between them. CDR3 size: 16 residues. The CDR3 coding sequence is TGTGCCAGCAGCTTATACGAGACAGGTCAAGGATACGAGCAGTACTTC. Translation gives CASSLYETGQGYEQYF.

The chain recombines TRBV28 with TRBJ2-1; 12 bases map to TRBD2. Germline values: CDR1 MDHEN, CDR2 SYDVKM. The V segment lost 2 bases and the J segment 5 bases; nucleotides outside the gene matches: 7. This CDR3 has 17 amino acids. The CDR3 sequence: CASSLRRLAGVHNEQFF. The CDR3 coding sequence is TGTGCCAGCAGTTTACGTAGACTAGCGGGAGTCCACAATGAGCAGTTCTTC.

This chain links TRBV28 with TRBJ2-7, with 7 bases that match TRBD2. The V gene end was trimmed by 3 bases and the J gene end by 2 bases; junction bases not matched to a gene: 7. This CDR3 is 15 amino acids long. Germline V gene data show CDR1 as MDHEN and CDR2 as SYDVKM. The CDR3 sequence: CASSFPGGLAYEQYF. In DNA form, the CDR3 reads TGTGCCAGCAGTTTTCCGGGGGGTCTGGCCTACGAGCAGTACTTC.

V and J are TRBV12-3 or TRBV12-4 and TRBJ2-1; no definite D call. V shed 3 bases and J shed 5 bases, with 5 bases lying between them. This CDR3 is built from 12 residues. CDR3 DNA sequence: TGTGCCAGCAGTTTCAACAACAATGAGCAGTTCTTC. Translated: CASSFNNNEQFF.

V and J are TRBV13 and TRBJ1-1; D is unclear. Germline CDR1 is PRHDT and CDR2 is FYEKMQ (reference sequence). This CDR3 is built from 14 residues. V dropped 3 bases and J dropped 2 bases, with 10 bases sitting between them. As DNA, the CDR3 is TGTGCCAGCAGCTTGGTCCAGACAAACACTGAAGCTTTCTTT. This translates into CASSLVQTNTEAFF.

The genes are TRBV2 and TRBJ1-6; D gene ambiguous. The CDR3 contains 15 residues. V was clipped by 4 bases and J by 0 bases, with 7 bases between them. Germline V lookup: CDR1 SNHLY, CDR2 FYNNEI. The CDR3 DNA reads as TGTGCCAGCAGTGGCCGGAGCTCCTATAATTCACCCCTCCACTTT. Translated: CASSGRSSYNSPLHF.

This clone was observed a single time. This CDR3 is also generated by other DNA sequences in the sample. The chain uses TRBV18 and TRBJ1-1, with TRBD1 identical over 9 bases. J gave up 8 bases and V 5 bases, and 3 bases lay outside the gene matches. The V gene's germline CDR1 is KGHSH and CDR2 LQKENI. This CDR3 is built from 12 residues. CDR3 sequence reads: CASSTGQGEAFF. The CDR3 nucleotides read TGTGCCAGCTCAACCGGACAGGGGGAAGCTTTCTTT.

This clone is a singleton in its sample. The chain couples TRBV28 to TRBJ1-3, with TRBD1 as a possible D gene (6 bases). The CDR3 covers 15 residues. V lost 7 bases and J lost 0, with 13 bases in between. Germline V gene data show CDR1 as MDHEN and CDR2 as SYDVKM. The CDR3, as DNA: TGTGCCAGCACCCAAGGACAGTTCTCTGGAAACACCATATATTTT. As protein: CASTQGQFSGNTIYF.

There are many counts of this clone. The chain is built from TRBV27 and TRBJ2-5; 9 bases agree with TRBD1. Unmatched junction bases numbered 13, after V lost 6 bases and J lost 5 bases. The CDR3 runs to 16 residues. Looked up from germline, CDR1 is MNHEY and CDR2 is SMNVEV (reference sequence). This CDR3 reads CASRLKWDRAGETQYF. CDR3 DNA: TGTGCCAGCAGATTAAAGTGGGACAGGGCTGGTGAGACCCAGTACTTC.

The genes are TRBV27 and TRBJ2-1, with 9 nucleotides matching TRBD1. V was clipped by 2 bases and J by 1 base; unmatched bases: 12. The germline CDR1 and CDR2 sequences are MNHEY and SMNVEV (reference sequence). This CDR3 comprises 19 residues. Here the CDR3 DNA reads TGTGCCAGCAGTTTACATTTGAGGACGGGACAGGGTTCCTACAATGAGCAGTTCTTC. Its translation is CASSLHLRTGQGSYNEQFF.

The gene calls are TRBV7-9 and TRBJ1-1; D not resolved. From germline, CDR1 is SEHNR and CDR2 FQNEAQ (reference sequence). The CDR3 sequence is 11 residues long. V was shortened by 1 base and J by 11 bases, with 8 bases between the two germline ends. CDR3 amino acids: CASSLGGDAFF. In nucleotides, the CDR3 is TGTGCCAGCAGCTTAGGAGGCGACGCTTTCTTT.

The rearrangement uses TRBV9 and TRBJ2-7; D remains ambiguous. The CDR3 has 14 residues. V was pared by 2 bases and J by 5 bases, with 14 bases between. The germline gives CDR1 SGDLS, CDR2 YYNGEE. The CDR3 bases are TGTGCCAGCAGCGTGGCGAGTACCAGCGACGAGCAGTACTTC. Protein product: CASSVASTSDEQYF.

This rearrangement joins TRBV7-9 to TRBJ2-1; TRBD2 agrees at 10 bases. CDR1 and CDR2 (germline): SEHNR, FQNEAQ (reference sequence). This CDR3 has 18 amino acids. V gave up 5 bases and J gave up 0 bases; unmatched junction bases: 10. In nucleotides, the CDR3 is TGTGCCAGCAGCCCCCGGATCGGACTAGCGGACTCCTACAATGAGCAGTTCTTC. This codes for CASSPRIGLADSYNEQFF.

The chain couples TRBV6-1 to TRBJ2-2, with a weak D call TRBD1 (5 bases). This CDR3 has 15 amino acids. Germline CDR1 is MNHNS and CDR2 is SASEGT. Trimming pared 1 base from V and 4 bases from J, leaving 10 bases between. The CDR3 nucleotides are TGTGCCAGCAGTGAAGTCAGGGTGGGCACCGGGGAGCTGTTTTTT. Its translation: CASSEVRVGTGELFF.

This chain connects TRBV27 to TRBJ2-7; 11 bases are shared with TRBD1. There are 15 residues in the CDR3. V was clipped by 5 bases and J by 3 bases; unmatched bases: 6. CDR1 and CDR2 (germline): MNHEY, SMNVEV (reference sequence). The CDR3 region has the DNA TGTGCCAGCAGTCCACAAGGGACAGGGGGCTACGAGCAGTACTTC. Protein: CASSPQGTGGYEQYF.

The chain has TRBV7-9 and TRBJ1-3; TRBD1 is a possible D gene (6 bases). CDR3 length: 16 residues. Germline V CDR1 and CDR2: SEHNR, FQNEAQ (reference sequence). Trimming removed 5 bases at V and 3 bases at J, with 17 bases between. CDR3 coding DNA: TGTGCCAGCAGCCCCCTAACAGGGTTGAGTGGAAACACCATATATTTT. Protein: CASSPLTGLSGNTIYF. The variable domain in full, with the rest retrieved from reference TRBV7-9 and TRBJ1-3, is DTGVSQNPRHKITKRGQNVTFRCDPISEHNRLYWYRQTLGQGPEFLTYFQNEAQLEKSRLLSDRFSAERPKGSFSTLEIQRTEQGDSAMYLCASSPLTGLSGNTIYFGEGSWLTVV.